Listed here are 7 T cell receptor beta chains from one sample, sequenced in a study of response to subunit inactivated influenza vaccine (dated by TCRdb to 2017 to 2018). The method was RT-PCR. The sequencer listed for this sample is Illumina HiSeq 2500. TCRdb reanalyzed the raw reads on its own, using fastp at Q25 for trimming and MiXCR for clone calling, and kept in-frame beta chains. Each CDR3 protein gets just one entry, which takes the most common genes and DNA from the rows behind it. The sample table lists around 470,000 distinct CDR3 sequences, about 7.2% of them with a count of one. The top ten hold 13% of the sample. The source was PBMCs from blood, collected less than 30 months after vaccination. The receptors shown here come from a man aged 45 to 75 who received an inactivated influenza vaccine. Donor details come from another sample of the same person, matched by shared clones.

The rearrangement links TRBV30 to TRBJ2-3; D call uncertain. Germline CDR1 GTSNPN, CDR2 SVGIG (reference sequence). Trimming stripped 2 bases from V and 4 bases from J, with 19 bases between. CDR3 size: 16 residues. The CDR3 DNA reads as TGTGCCTGGAGTTTGGGATACCCCGGAACCGCAGATACGCAGTATTTT. This codes for CAWSLGYPGTADTQYF.

This clonotype turned up a few times. V usage is TRBV20-1 and J usage is TRBJ2-7; maybe TRBD1 (7 bases). Germline V gene sequence: CDR1 DFQATT, CDR2 SNEGSKA (reference sequence). The CDR3 spans 16 residues. V lost 0 bases and J 2 bases, leaving 17 bases between the germline ends. The DNA for the CDR3 is TGCAGTGCTAGAGACCCATCGACAGGGAGGACCTACGAGCAGTACTTC. This codes for CSARDPSTGRTYEQYF.

This clonotype was recorded at least ten times. The chain joins TRBV14 to TRBJ2-2; weak D call: TRBD1 (6 bases). Germline V gene sequence: CDR1 SGHDN, CDR2 FVKESK. This CDR3 spans 14 amino acids. The ends were cut back, 4 bases at V and 5 bases at J, with 11 bases in the middle. CDR3 nucleotides: TGTGCCAGCAGCCCAAAACAGGGAACCGGGGAGCTGTTTTTT. It encodes CASSPKQGTGELFF.

This clonotype was observed a handful of times. The chain couples TRBV12-3 or TRBV12-4 to TRBJ1-2, with TRBD1 as a possible D gene (6 bases). This CDR3 comprises 15 residues. The germline V and J ends were trimmed by 3 bases and 0 bases, with 11 bases remaining between them. The CDR3 DNA is TGTGCCAGCAGTTTGCACAGGGTTACTAACTATGGCTACACCTTC. Protein product: CASSLHRVTNYGYTF.

This clonotype was picked up a small number of times. This chain uses TRBV4-3 with TRBJ2-2; D is perhaps TRBD2 (5 bases). The CDR3 spans 17 residues. CDR1 is LGHNA and CDR2 is YSLEER in the germline V gene. The V gene lost 1 base and the J gene lost 0 bases, with 12 bases spanning the gap. CDR3 sequence reads: CASSQAAGITNTGELFF. DNA of the CDR3: TGCGCCAGCAGCCAAGCGGCGGGCATAACGAACACCGGGGAGCTGTTTTTT.

V and J are TRBV4-2 and TRBJ1-4, with D unresolved. Germline V gene data show CDR1 as LGHNA and CDR2 as YNFKEQ. This CDR3 contains 15 residues. Trimming shortened V by 0 bases and J by 6 bases, and 11 bases separated the two germline ends. This CDR3 is CASSQDSGLDEKLFF. The CDR3 DNA reads as TGTGCCAGCAGCCAAGATTCCGGGCTGGATGAAAAACTGTTTTTT.

This sequence joins TRBV4-2 and TRBJ2-6; D is undetermined. This CDR3 spans 15 amino acids. Germline loops: CDR1 LGHNA, CDR2 YNFKEQ. V was clipped by 4 bases and J by 1 base, with 8 bases between them. This CDR3 is CASSPRNSGANVLTF. CDR3 nucleotides: TGTGCCAGCAGCCCACGCAATTCTGGGGCCAACGTCCTGACTTTC.